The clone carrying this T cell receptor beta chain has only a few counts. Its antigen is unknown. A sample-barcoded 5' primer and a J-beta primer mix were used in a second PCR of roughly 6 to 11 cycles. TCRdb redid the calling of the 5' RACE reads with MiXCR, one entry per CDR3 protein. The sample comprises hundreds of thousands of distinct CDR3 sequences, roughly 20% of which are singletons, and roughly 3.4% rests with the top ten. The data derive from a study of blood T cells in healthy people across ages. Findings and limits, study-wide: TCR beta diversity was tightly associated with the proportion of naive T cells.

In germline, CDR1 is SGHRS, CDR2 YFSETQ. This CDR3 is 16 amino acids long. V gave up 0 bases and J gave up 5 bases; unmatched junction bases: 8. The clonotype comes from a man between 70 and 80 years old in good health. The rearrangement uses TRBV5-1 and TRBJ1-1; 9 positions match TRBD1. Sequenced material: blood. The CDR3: CASSLEAGDRVTEAFF. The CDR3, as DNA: TGCGCCAGCAGCTTGGAAGCGGGGGACAGGGTAACTGAAGCTTTCTTT.